This T cell receptor beta chain was captured by sequencing in a study of cytomegalovirus exposure and HLA in healthy donors (dated by TCRdb to 2016 to 2017). About the investigation overall: According to an earlier analysis of 587 of the donors, about 180 million T cells yielded 117 million unique TCR beta sequences and approximately 300 Gb of sequence data. Roughly 300 gigabases of sequencing data and 91 million or so unique TCR sequences made up an early release that covered fewer than 650 HLA-typed donors. Among the approximately 420 genotyped donors, approximately 77% belonged to the genetic ancestry cluster associated with self-reported Caucasian donors. The aim of the study was to test whether cataloging public T cell receptors could identify signatures of past pathogen exposure. The study used immunosequencing to profile the T cell repertoires of several hundred subjects and linked those repertoires to cytomegalovirus serostatus. In addition to the first cohort of roughly 670 subjects, a separate validation cohort of 130 or so different subjects was used. High-throughput TCR immunosequencing, statistical association of individual TCRs with disease status, and machine learning were combined to predict cytomegalovirus infection status. In a later analysis, previously published TCR beta repertoires from 666 donors were re-analyzed and high-resolution HLA genotyping was added so that TCR occurrence patterns could be studied. Rather than using new phenotypic data, the later analysis identified candidate immune exposures from TCR beta sequences and from how often those sequences occurred across donors. An earlier analysis of 587 of the donors used high-throughput TCR beta sequencing to judge whether each TCR beta V gene segment behaved as functional or pseudogenic. Donor age, sex, ethnicity and CMV serostatus were compiled together with the repertoire data. A later genetic analysis used genome-wide SNP genotypes for 398 of the 666 donors, treating that subset as a discovery cohort. Every discovery cohort repertoire had been produced on one sequencing platform. HLA typing covered class I and class II loci at four-digit resolution. The number of donors typed differed by locus, with roughly 620-630 for A, B, C, DRB1 and DQB1, roughly 520 for DQA1, 600 to 610 for DPA1, and some 440 for DPB1. Because of strong linkage in the cohort, five DR-DQ haplotypes were treated as single units for association and clustering. On average, about 240,000 unique TCR beta nucleotide sequences were sequenced per donor among a few hundred genotyped donors of the cohort, with 15% to 20% of those sequences being non-productive. General study outcomes and caveats: In a later analysis, the rate of TCR association differed among HLA loci, with DRB1 alleles having the most associated TCRs and HLA-C alleles having the fewest. Compared with the approximately 670-donor mean, donors in an Asian-associated ancestry cluster had fewer N-insertions in productive TCRs, according to a later genetic analysis. In a later genetic analysis, a missense DCLRE1C variant was associated with V-gene and J-gene trimming of TCR beta chains, and the association was replicated in an independent cohort. In vitro tests confirmed that a few of the cytomegalovirus-associated TCR beta chains recognize cytomegalovirus antigens. Linkage disequilibrium might explain the correlated functional status among segregating V segments, but an unknown experimental factor could not be excluded. In an earlier analysis of approximately 590 of the donors, most TCR beta V segments appeared in productive rearrangements about 87% or about 30% of the time, broadly matching IMGT annotations. Because counts were too low, around 17 rarely observed V segments, including chromosome 9 orphons, were left out of the earlier analysis of 500 to 750 of the donors. In this cohort, only TCR beta chains were sequenced, and detectable features were limited by the absence of alpha or paired-chain data. Because some donors lacked HLA typing at each locus, the association tests relied only on the typed subset. Some IMGT-functional V segments, including TRBV6-2 and TRBV6-3, could not be told apart with the 87-base-pair reads, so those segments were excluded. A further reported finding was that TCR beta sequences accurately predicted the HLA-A and HLA-B alleles for most subjects in the first cohort. The only immune exposure information available for the cohort was CMV serostatus. Specific HLA alleles were associated with 16,951 TCR beta sequences at a false discovery rate of 0.05 in a later analysis. Across donors, most TCR sequences were observed very rarely, whereas some public TCRs were present in many individuals. Presence/absence analyses assumed roughly uniform sequencing depth across donors, an assumption that may not hold. Several of the top co-occurrence clusters appeared to be linked to parvovirus B19, influenza, CMV and Epstein-Barr virus, according to a later analysis. In a later analysis, most CMV-associated TCR beta chains were found to appear HLA-restricted, with HLA associations seemingly driven largely by CMV exposure. Compared with equally common non-associated chains, HLA-associated TCR beta chains in a later analysis were more clonally expanded and had lower generation probabilities. In the study, around 150 TCR beta chains were listed as associated with cytomegalovirus. When HLA alleles, especially DR and DQ, strongly co-occurred, TCR associations were difficult to assign to individual alleles. It was suggested by the authors that the approach could potentially be generalized to other disease states and immunological phenotypes. The classifier was reported to diagnose cytomegalovirus status with high specificity and sensitivity in both the original and validation cohorts. A cluster of highly shared sequence variants was judged likely to be a technical artifact of the sequencing pipeline.

With respect to this clone: Its antigen is unknown. Base qualities are missing; no much larger clone stands one base away.

Library preparation employed the immunoSEQ multiplex PCR assay. For the multiplex PCR, a mixture combining 60 forward primers for TCR Vbeta segments and 13 reverse primers for TCR Jbeta segments was used. The CDR3 region of rearranged TCR beta genes was amplified from genomic DNA by a multiplex PCR assay. Amplified TCR beta libraries were sequenced as 87-base-pair reads on the Illumina HiSeq System. The published analysis was carried out like this. Across the 500 to 850 repertoires, a later analysis counted 75 million to 90 million unique TCR beta chains, roughly 11 million of which were shared by at least two donors. Raw reads were error-corrected and collapsed into unique sequences with a nearest-neighbor algorithm that merged closely related sequences to remove PCR and sequencing errors. To assign V, D and J gene segments, CDR3 sequences were aligned to IMGT reference sequences. For a sequence to be retained, a match of at least six nucleotides was required to both a V gene segment and a J gene segment. Rearrangements were called productive when the CDR3 lacked stop codons and stayed in frame with V and J; all others were non-productive. Following IMGT convention, CDR3 was defined as the stretch from the second conserved V-encoded cysteine up to the conserved J-encoded phenylalanine. The earlier analysis of some 600 of the donors excluded sequences that lacked an unambiguous match to a single V gene segment. An earlier analysis of several hundred of the donors called V segments functional above 56.7% productive rearrangements and segregating when the between-donor standard deviation exceeded 5%. A statistical classification framework was developed to diagnose cytomegalovirus status using the catalog of TCR beta chain sequences. In a later analysis, V and J genes were assigned by comparing TCR nucleotide sequences against IMGT/GENE-DB human TR gene sequences. The TCRdist pipeline was used in a later analysis to assign CDR3 sequences and most-parsimonious VDJ recombination scenarios. In a later analysis, each TCR beta chain was defined by its CDR3 amino acid sequence together with its V-gene family, and reads lacking a unique V-gene family were excluded. To address suspected cross-contamination and a sequencing artifact, a later analysis removed approximately 590 highly shared, low-generation-probability nucleotide sequences. A later analysis calculated a clonal expansion index for each public chain from normalized within-repertoire ranks of inferred template counts. In a later analysis, generation probabilities were computed with a VDJ recombination model fitted to out-of-frame rearrangements, and the resulting probabilities were checked against IGoR. A later analysis scored TCR-TCR, TCR-HLA and TCR-CMV co-occurrence with hypergeometric tests, applying a repertoire-size bias correction to TCR pairs. In a later analysis, false discovery rates were estimated by permuting HLA or CMV assignments 20 times. In a later analysis, co-occurring TCRs were grouped using DBSCAN, with TCRdist sequence similarity added in when clustering inside HLA-allele-positive subsets. Repertoires with fewer than 30,000 or more than 120,000 public chains were left out of co-occurrence clustering, as were about five repertoires with anomalous nucleotide sharing. As stored in TCRdb, this immuneACCESS dataset retains in-frame rearrangements with V and J assigned. A fraction of the clones does not appear; measured against another copy, unresolved V genes explain less than half of the discrepancy, and the remainder lacks a known reason. V, J and clone size are taken as reported in that table, and D and trimming were inferred from the DNA itself. Present in this sample are some 140,000 clones, 80% of which were seen just once. The ten largest clonotypes hold roughly 12% of the sample.

CDR1 is given as SGHAT and CDR2 as FQNNGV, both from the germline V gene. The CDR3 starts with the cysteine, ends with the phenylalanine, and has 14 residues. Only the CDR3 DNA stays, 42 bases, in frame from base 1. Germline trimming amounts to 3 bases on V and 3 bases on J, with 3 as the count of junction bases outside the gene matches. The cohort comprised fewer than 750 healthy bone marrow donors. All cohort members were sampled while nominally healthy, although unrecorded immune exposures were likely present. The donor tested CMV seropositive, placing the donor among the 289 seropositive members of the cohort. Each donor provided a peripheral blood sample, and peripheral blood mononuclear cells were used for TCR beta sequencing. The Qiagen DNeasy Blood Extraction Kit was used to extract genomic DNA from the blood cell samples.

This clonotype originated in a man aged 25 to 40 in good health and CMV-seropositive. The sample comprised PBMCs. Recombination connected TRBV11-2 to TRBJ1-1; a stretch of 8 junction bases matches TRBD1. The CDR3 region: CASSLDREDTEAFF. The bases read TGTGCCAGCAGCTTGGACAGGGAGGACACTGAAGCTTTCTTT.